Shown below are 18 T cell receptor beta chains from a single sample sequenced in a study of T-cell reconstitution after alpha-beta-depleted transplantation in children. Which antigens these TCRs recognize remains unknown. The study, taken as a whole, reports: Newly generated T cells supplied most T-cell counts and diversity one year post-transplant.

The TCRbeta library incorporated unique molecular identifiers. TCRdb called the PCR reads again in MiXCR, with one record for every CDR3 protein. The sample carries some 300,000 distinct CDR3 sequences, around 7.3% recorded once. The sequencing here drew on peripheral blood, taken 360 days after TCRalphabeta/CD19-depleted stem cell transplant. Every receptor here comes from a female patient aged 2 to 10 who had a stem cell transplant for Fanconi anemia, so the T cells may come from the graft donor.

This clonotype has only a few counts. V usage is TRBV18 and J usage is TRBJ2-6; D tentatively reads TRBD1 or TRBD2 (5 bases each). V lost 2 bases and J 0 bases, leaving 8 bases between the germline ends. Germline CDR1 and CDR2: KGHSH and LQKENI. The CDR3 is made up of 16 amino acids. The CDR3 region has the DNA TGTGCCAGCTCACCATCGGGGCCCTCTGGGGCCAACGTCCTGACTTTC. Its translation: CASSPSGPSGANVLTF.

This clonotype appeared many times. The gene calls are TRBV9 and TRBJ2-3, with TRBD2 as a possible D gene (6 bases). Trimming removed 0 bases from V and 2 bases from J, with 7 bases in between. Germline lookup yields CDR1 SGDLS and CDR2 YYNGEE. The CDR3 has 14 amino acids. CDR3 sequence: CASSVAGVTDTQYF. The CDR3 bases are TGTGCCAGCAGCGTAGCGGGGGTCACAGATACGCAGTATTTT.

This clonotype came up many times. This chain joins TRBV18 and TRBJ2-2, with D possibly being TRBD1 or TRBD2 (5 bases each). Germline V gene data show CDR1 as KGHSH and CDR2 as LQKENI. Trimming removed 0 bases from V and 3 bases from J, with 11 bases in between. CDR3 length equals 16 residues. CDR3 region: CASSPPVRGDTGELFF. CDR3 DNA: TGTGCCAGCTCACCACCGGTACGGGGCGACACCGGGGAGCTGTTTTTT.

The chain recombines TRBV6-1 with TRBJ2-1, with 13 bases lining up with TRBD2. This CDR3 is 19 amino acids long. Trimming at V came to 4 bases and at J to 0 bases, leaving 9 bases not matched to a gene. Germline CDR1 is MNHNS and CDR2 is SASEGT. The CDR3 is CASSGGLAGSISSYNEQFF. The CDR3 DNA follows: TGTGCCAGCAGTGGGGGACTAGCGGGGTCAATTAGCTCCTACAATGAGCAGTTCTTC.

This clonotype has ten or more counts. The chain employs TRBV29-1 and TRBJ1-4; TRBD1 matches at 12 bases. Looked up from germline, CDR1 is SQVTM and CDR2 is ANQGSEA. CDR3 length: 17 residues. The J segment lost 6 bases and the V segment lost 0 bases, leaving 8 bases of the junction unmatched. The CDR3 protein is CSVEDIRDRGLDEKLFF. CDR3 in DNA: TGCAGCGTTGAAGATATCCGGGACAGGGGGCTGGATGAAAAACTGTTTTTT.

This clonotype was seen many times. This chain uses TRBV12-3 or TRBV12-4 with TRBJ2-7; D gene ambiguous. The V end lost 9 bases, the J end lost 2 bases, and 17 bases lay between the germline ends. CDR3 length equals 14 residues. CDR3 protein: CASSQDGRTYEQYF. CDR3 sequence (DNA): TGTGCCAGTTCCCAAGATGGCAGGACCTACGAGCAGTACTTC.

This clonotype appeared a few times. The rearrangement links TRBV2 to TRBJ2-7, with D uncertain. Trimming shortened V by 6 bases and J by 2 bases, and 8 bases separated the two germline ends. CDR3 length: 12 residues. Germline V CDR1 and CDR2: SNHLY, FYNNEI. The CDR3: CASRLGTYEQYF. The CDR3 region has the DNA TGTGCCAGCAGATTGGGGACCTACGAGCAGTACTTC.

At least ten counts were recorded for this clonotype. The chain couples TRBV20-1 to TRBJ2-7, with D unresolved. Per the germline V gene, CDR1 is DFQATT and CDR2 is SNEGSKA (reference sequence). Trimming left V 0 bases short and J 2 bases short, with 11 bases between. The CDR3 spans 14 residues. As DNA, the CDR3 is TGCAGTGCTAGAGATCACCTAACGGCCTACGAGCAGTACTTC. Residues: CSARDHLTAYEQYF.

The genes are TRBV6-5 and TRBJ2-3; 8 bases align to TRBD1. The CDR3 covers 16 residues. Unmatched junction bases numbered 8, after V lost 2 bases and J lost 4 bases. CDR1 and CDR2 (germline): MNHEY, SVGAGI. The CDR3 sequence is CASSYIQGANPDTQYF. CDR3 nucleotide sequence: TGTGCCAGCAGTTACATCCAGGGGGCGAATCCAGATACGCAGTATTTT.

The sample holds a few counts of this clonotype. V gene TRBV6-1 combines with J gene TRBJ1-4, with D perhaps matching TRBD1 (5 bases). V was cut by 5 bases and J by 8 bases, with 30 bases left in between. The germline V gene encodes CDR1 MNHNS and CDR2 SASEGT. This CDR3 has 19 amino acids. CDR3 DNA: TGTGCCAGCAGTCAAAAGATGACTAAACTAAACGCAGGGCGGGAAAAACTGTTTTTT. Residues: CASSQKMTKLNAGREKLFF.

This clonotype has ten or more counts. The CDR3 sequence is CSVESTGELFF. CDR3 in DNA: TGCAGCGTTGAGAGCACCGGGGAGCTGTTTTTT. The chain recombines TRBV29-1 with TRBJ2-2; D not certain. Between the trimmed V and J ends, which lost 3 bases and 4 bases, there was a span of 3 bases. CDR1 is SQVTM, CDR2 ANQGSEA, per germline. This CDR3 comprises 11 residues.

The rearrangement links TRBV18 to TRBJ2-1; D remains ambiguous. Germline-derived CDR1 and CDR2 are KGHSH and LQKENI. This CDR3 is built from 17 residues. The V end was cut by 6 bases, the J end by 4 bases, with 22 bases between. This CDR3 reads CASSPLLASLSYNEQFF. The CDR3 region has the DNA TGTGCCAGCTCCCCCCTTTTGGCCAGCCTTTCTTACAATGAGCAGTTCTTC.

This clonotype was counted ten times or more. The chain joins TRBV7-2 to TRBJ1-5; the D gene is possibly TRBD1 (6 bases). The CDR3 extends over 15 amino acids. CDR1 and CDR2 (germline): SGHTA, FQGNSA. V lost 1 base and J 1 base, leaving 8 bases between the germline ends. In DNA, the CDR3 is TGTGCCAGCAGCTTAGTGGGGGGCAGCAATCAGCCCCAGCATTTT. It is translated as CASSLVGGSNQPQHF.

This clonotype was detected ten times or more. The chain links TRBV4-2 to TRBJ2-3; D gene uncertain. Germline CDR1 is LGHNA and CDR2 is YNFKEQ. The CDR3 extends over 18 amino acids. The V end lost 2 bases, the J end lost 4 bases, and 22 bases lay between the germline ends. The CDR3 nucleotides read TGTGCCAGCAGCCAACTCACCGTGGCTACGGAGAGCCCAGATACGCAGTATTTT. Translated, it gives CASSQLTVATESPDTQYF.

This clonotype was observed many times. This chain uses TRBV12-3 or TRBV12-4 with TRBJ2-3; no firm D call. The CDR3 is 11 residues long. Trimming took 4 bases from V and 6 from J, leaving 5 bases between them. The CDR3: CASSYIDTQYF. The CDR3 coding sequence is TGTGCCAGCAGTTACATTGATACGCAGTATTTT.

This clonotype was counted at least ten times. This chain joins TRBV7-3 and TRBJ2-3; tentatively, D is TRBD2 (5 bases). Looked up from germline, CDR1 is SGHTA and CDR2 is FQGTGA. The CDR3 spans 15 residues. Trimming shortened V by 2 bases and J by 4 bases, and 13 bases separated the two germline ends. DNA for the CDR3: TGTGCCAGCAGCTTAGGGCACGGGGTGGCAGATACGCAGTATTTT. Translated: CASSLGHGVADTQYF.

This clonotype was counted ten times or more. The J gene is TRBJ2-1, the V gene TRBV20-1; 8 bases agree with TRBD1. V shed 2 bases, J shed 3 bases, and the junction held 3 bases outside the gene matches. Germline V gives CDR1 DFQATT, CDR2 SNEGSKA (reference sequence). This CDR3 comprises 14 residues. The CDR3 DNA reads as TGCAGTGCTAGATCAGGGGGCGACTACAATGAGCAGTTCTTC. This encodes CSARSGGDYNEQFF.

This clonotype was seen at least ten times. The CDR3 DNA follows: TGTGCCAGCAGTCGCAGGGCAAGGGGCACTGAAGCTTTCTTT. Its translation is CASSRRARGTEAFF. J is TRBJ1-1 and V is TRBV12-3 or TRBV12-4; tentative D call: TRBD1 (5 bases). The V end was cut by 5 bases, the J end by 4 bases, with 14 bases between. The CDR3 totals 14 residues.